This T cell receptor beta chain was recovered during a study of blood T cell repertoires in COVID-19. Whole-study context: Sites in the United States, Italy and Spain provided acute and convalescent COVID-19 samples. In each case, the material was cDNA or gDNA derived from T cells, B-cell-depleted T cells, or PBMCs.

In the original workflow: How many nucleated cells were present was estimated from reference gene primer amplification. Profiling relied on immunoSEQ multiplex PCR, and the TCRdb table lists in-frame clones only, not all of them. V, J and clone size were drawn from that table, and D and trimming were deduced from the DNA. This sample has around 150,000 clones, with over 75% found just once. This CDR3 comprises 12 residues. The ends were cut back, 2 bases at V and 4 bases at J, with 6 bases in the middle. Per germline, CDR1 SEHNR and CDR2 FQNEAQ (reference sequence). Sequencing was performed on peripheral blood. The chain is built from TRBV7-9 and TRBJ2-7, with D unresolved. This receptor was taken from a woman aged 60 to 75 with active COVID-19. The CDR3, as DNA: TGTGCCAGCAGCTTAACACCTTACGAGCAGTACTTC. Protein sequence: CASSLTPYEQYF.